This TCR beta chain was observed in a study of cytomegalovirus exposure and HLA in healthy donors. PCR used 60 Vbeta primers and 13 Jbeta primers. Repertoires were generated with immunoSEQ multiplex PCR, while TCRdb's copy carries only in-frame clones and drops some. The sample records about 190,000 clones, roughly 80% being singletons. The V end lost 4 bases, the J end lost 7 bases, and 4 bases lay between the germline ends. CDR1 is SGHTA, CDR2 FQGNSA, per germline. The CDR3 length is 11 residues. The chain employs TRBV7-2 and TRBJ2-2; the D is unclear. Sequencing input: PBMCs. The receptor comes from a middle-aged man in good health and CMV-seronegative. DNA for the CDR3: TGTGCCAGCAGCTATAGCGGGGAGCTGTTTTTT. Its translation: CASSYSGELFF.